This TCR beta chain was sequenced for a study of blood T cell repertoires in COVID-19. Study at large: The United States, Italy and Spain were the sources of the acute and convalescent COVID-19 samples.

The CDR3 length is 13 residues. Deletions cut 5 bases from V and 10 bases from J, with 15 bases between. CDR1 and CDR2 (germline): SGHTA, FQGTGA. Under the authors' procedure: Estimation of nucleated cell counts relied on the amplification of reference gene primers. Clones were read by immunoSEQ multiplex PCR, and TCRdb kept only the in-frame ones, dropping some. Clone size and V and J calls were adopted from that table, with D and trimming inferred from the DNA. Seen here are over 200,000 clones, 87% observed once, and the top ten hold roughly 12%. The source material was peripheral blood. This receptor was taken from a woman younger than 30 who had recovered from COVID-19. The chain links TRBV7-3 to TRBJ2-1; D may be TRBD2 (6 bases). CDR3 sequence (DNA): TGTGCCAGCAGCCCGAAGAGTGCGGGAGAGCAGTTCTTC. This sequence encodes CASSPKSAGEQFF.